This T cell receptor beta chain derives from a study of control samples from healthy donors and cancer patients. Trimming left V 6 bases short and J 7 bases short, with 25 bases between. The CDR3 runs to 17 residues. Germline V gene lookup returns CDR1 SGHVS and CDR2 FQNEAQ. Data came from immunoSEQ multiplex PCR; TCRdb stores just in-frame clones and leaves some out. The sample shows tens of thousands of clones, approximately 96% of them seen only once. Source material: blood. This chain joins TRBV7-8 and TRBJ1-3; the D is unclear. This TCR was sampled from a woman aged 25-40 years in good health. CDR3 nucleotides: TGTGCCAGCAGACAGAATCCCGGGCCTTCCACCTGGAACACCATATATTTT. Translation gives CASRQNPGPSTWNTIYF.